Listed below are T cell receptor beta chains from one sample, sequenced in a study of spatial heterogeneity in lung cancer. TCRdb fed the 5' RACE reads into MiXCR, producing one record per CDR3 protein. The repertoire holds tens of thousands of distinct CDR3 sequences, approximately 21% seen once, with roughly 6.2% in the top ten. The material sequenced was PBMCs, taken at surgery. The receptors originated from a male donor with early-stage non-small cell lung cancer. CDR3s include the opening cysteine and the closing phenylalanine or tryptophan. Each record gives: J gene, D gene, clone size, V gene, CDR3 DNA, CDR3 protein. D genes are given only for firm matches. Not all rows give a size; the values are once, few, many and, for expanded clones, a class.

TRBJ2-3 | . | few | TRBV3-1 | TGTGCCAGCAGCCCCTTCGCGGGGAGCCCCCCCACAGATACGCAGTATTTT | CASSPFAGSPPTDTQYF
TRBJ2-3 | TRBD2 | few | TRBV6-2/TRBV6-3 | TGTGCCAGCAGCGAGGGGACTAGCGGGGGATTCGTGGATACGCAGTATTTT | CASSEGTSGGFVDTQYF
TRBJ1-6 | . | few | TRBV9 | TGTGCCAGCAGCTCAAGGGGTCCCCTCCACTTT | CASSSRGPLHF
TRBJ2-1 | . | few | TRBV10-3 | TGTGCCATCAGTGAGTCGTATACCGGACTAACCTACAATGAGCAGTTCTTC | CAISESYTGLTYNEQFF
TRBJ2-7 | TRBD2 | few | TRBV6-6 | TGTGCCAGCCTCGGGGGGTTCTCCCACTACGAGCAGTACTTC | CASLGGFSHYEQYF
TRBJ1-5 | . | . | TRBV24-1 | TGTGCCACCGGCGGACAGACTCGGCGCAATCAGCCCCAGCATTTT | CATGGQTRRNQPQHF
TRBJ2-5 | . | . | TRBV7-9 | TGTGCCAGCAGCTTAGCGGGAGGCAACCAAGAGACCCAGTACTTC | CASSLAGGNQETQYF
TRBJ1-5 | . | . | TRBV20-1 | TGCAGTGCCATAGATGCGGGGAATAGCAATCAGCCCCAGCATTTT | CSAIDAGNSNQPQHF
TRBJ1-1 | . | . | TRBV20-1 | TGCAGTGCTAGAGGTACCGACAGAGAAGCTTTCTTT | CSARGTDREAFF
TRBJ1-1 | TRBD1 | . | TRBV18 | TGTGCCAGCTCACGGGGACAGGGCCGGACTGAAGCTTTCTTT | CASSRGQGRTEAFF
TRBJ1-5 | . | many | TRBV28 | TGTGCCAGCAAGATCGGGGGGAGGTACGTAGGTCAGCCCCAGCATTTT | CASKIGGRYVGQPQHF
TRBJ1-2 | . | . | TRBV15 | TGTGCCACCAGCTCAGCAGGGTTTGGCTACACCTTC | CATSSAGFGYTF
TRBJ1-2 | . | few | TRBV27 | TGTGCCAGCAGTTTATCCCCTCTCTATGGCTACACCTTC | CASSLSPLYGYTF
TRBJ2-6 | . | . | TRBV7-1 | TGTGCCAGCAGCTCTCCACGCCTCGGGGCCAACGTCCTGACTTTC | CASSSPRLGANVLTF
TRBJ1-4 | . | few | TRBV7-9 | TGTGCCAGCAGCCCCAGGAAGGACAATGAAAAACTGTTTTTT | CASSPRKDNEKLFF
TRBJ2-1 | TRBD2 | . | TRBV28 | TGTGCCAGCAGTTTAGGGTCAAGGACTAGCGGGATTGAGCAGTTCTTC | CASSLGSRTSGIEQFF
TRBJ2-1 | . | . | TRBV4-1 | TGCGCCAGCAGCCAAGATACTATTGGTGAGCAGTTCTTC | CASSQDTIGEQFF
TRBJ2-2 | TRBD1 | many | TRBV29-1 | TGCAGCGTTGATAGGACAGGTCGGGCCGGGGAGCTGTTTTTT | CSVDRTGRAGELFF
TRBJ2-5 | TRBD1 | . | TRBV3-1 | TGTGCCAGCAGCTGGGGACAGGGGGTACCCAGCTACCAAGAGACCCAGTACTTC | CASSWGQGVPSYQETQYF
TRBJ1-1 | . | few | TRBV23-1 | TGCGCCAGCAGTCACACCTTGTGGGCAGCGAACACTGAAGCTTTCTTT | CASSHTLWAANTEAFF